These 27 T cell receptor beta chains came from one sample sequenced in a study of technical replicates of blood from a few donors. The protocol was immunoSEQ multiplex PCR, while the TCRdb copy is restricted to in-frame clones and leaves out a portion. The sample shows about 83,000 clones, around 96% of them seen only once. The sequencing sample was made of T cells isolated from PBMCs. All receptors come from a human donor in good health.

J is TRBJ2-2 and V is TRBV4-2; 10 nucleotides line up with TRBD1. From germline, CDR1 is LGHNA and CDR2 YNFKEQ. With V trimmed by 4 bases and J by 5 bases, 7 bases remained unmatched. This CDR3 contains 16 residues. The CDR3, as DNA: TGTGCCAGCAGCCGCCGTCGGGACAGGGGTACCGGGGAGCTGTTTTTT. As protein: CASSRRRDRGTGELFF.

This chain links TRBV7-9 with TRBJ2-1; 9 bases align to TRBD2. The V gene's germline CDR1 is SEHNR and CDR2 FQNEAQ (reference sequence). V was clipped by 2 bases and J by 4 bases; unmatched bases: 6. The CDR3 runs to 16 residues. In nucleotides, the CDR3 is TGTGCCAGCAGCTTAAGGCTGGCGGGAGGGTACAATGAGCAGTTCTTC. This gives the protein CASSLRLAGGYNEQFF.

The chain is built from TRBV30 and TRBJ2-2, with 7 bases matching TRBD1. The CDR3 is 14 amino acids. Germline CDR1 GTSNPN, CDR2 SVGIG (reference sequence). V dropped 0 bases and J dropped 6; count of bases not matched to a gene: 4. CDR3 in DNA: TGTGCCTGGAGTGTACGACAGGGCGCCGGGGAGCTGTTTTTT. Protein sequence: CAWSVRQGAGELFF.

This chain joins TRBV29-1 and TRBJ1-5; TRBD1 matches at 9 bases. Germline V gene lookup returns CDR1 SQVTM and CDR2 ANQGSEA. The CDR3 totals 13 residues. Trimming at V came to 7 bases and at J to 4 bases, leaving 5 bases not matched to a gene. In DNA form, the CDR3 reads TGCAGCGCTTCCGGACAGGGGAATCAGCCCCAGCATTTT. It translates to CSASGQGNQPQHF.

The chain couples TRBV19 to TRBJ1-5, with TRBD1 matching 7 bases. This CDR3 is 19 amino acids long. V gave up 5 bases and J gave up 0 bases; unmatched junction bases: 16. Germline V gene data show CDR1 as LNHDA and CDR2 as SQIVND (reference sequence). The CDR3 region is CASSGRDSPLSYSNQPQHF. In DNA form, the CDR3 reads TGTGCCAGTAGTGGCCGGGACAGCCCCCTTAGCTATAGCAATCAGCCCCAGCATTTT.

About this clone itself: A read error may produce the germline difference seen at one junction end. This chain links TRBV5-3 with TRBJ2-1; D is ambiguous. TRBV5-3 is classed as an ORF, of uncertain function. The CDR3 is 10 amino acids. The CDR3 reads CARTLVVRVF. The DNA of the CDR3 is TGTGCCAGAACTCTCGTTGTACGGGTCTTC.

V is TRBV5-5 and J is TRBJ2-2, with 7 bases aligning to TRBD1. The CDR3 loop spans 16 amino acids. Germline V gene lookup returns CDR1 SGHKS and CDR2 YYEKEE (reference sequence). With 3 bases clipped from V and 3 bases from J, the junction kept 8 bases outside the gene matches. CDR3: CASSSTGTAYTGELFF. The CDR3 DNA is TGTGCCAGCAGCTCGACCGGGACAGCCTACACCGGGGAGCTGTTTTTT.

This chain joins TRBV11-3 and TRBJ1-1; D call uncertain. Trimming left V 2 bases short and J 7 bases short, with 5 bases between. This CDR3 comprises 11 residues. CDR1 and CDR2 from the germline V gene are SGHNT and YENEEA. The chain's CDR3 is CASSLHSEAFF. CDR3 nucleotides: TGTGCCAGCAGCTTACACAGTGAAGCTTTCTTT. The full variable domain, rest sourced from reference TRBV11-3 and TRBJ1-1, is EAGVVQSPRYKIIEKKQPVAFWCNPISGHNTLYWYLQNLGQGPELLIRYENEEAVDDSQLPKDRFSAERLKGVDSTLKIQPAELGDSAVYLCASSLHSEAFFGQGTRLTVV.

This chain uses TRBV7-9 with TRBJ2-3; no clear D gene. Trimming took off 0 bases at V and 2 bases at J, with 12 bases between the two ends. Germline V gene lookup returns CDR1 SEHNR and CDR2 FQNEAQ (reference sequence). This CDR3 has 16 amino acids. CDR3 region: CASSLAYREITDTQYF. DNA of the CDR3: TGTGCCAGCAGCTTAGCGTATAGAGAGATCACAGATACGCAGTATTTT. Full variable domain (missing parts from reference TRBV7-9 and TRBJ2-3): DTGVSQNPRHKITKRGQNVTFRCDPISEHNRLYWYRQTLGQGPEFLTYFQNEAQLEKSRLLSDRFSAERPKGSFSTLEIQRTEQGDSAMYLCASSLAYREITDTQYFGPGTRLTVL.

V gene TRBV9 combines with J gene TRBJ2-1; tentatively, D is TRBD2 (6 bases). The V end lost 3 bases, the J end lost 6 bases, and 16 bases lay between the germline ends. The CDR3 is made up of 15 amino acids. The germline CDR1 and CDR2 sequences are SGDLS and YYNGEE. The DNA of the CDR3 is TGTGCCAGCAGCGCCGTGGGAGGCCCCTCCAATGAGCAGTTCTTC. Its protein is CASSAVGGPSNEQFF.

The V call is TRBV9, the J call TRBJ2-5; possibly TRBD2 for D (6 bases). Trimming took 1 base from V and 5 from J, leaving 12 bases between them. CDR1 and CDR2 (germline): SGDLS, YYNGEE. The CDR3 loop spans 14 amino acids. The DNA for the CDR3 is TGTGCCAGCAGCGTATCATCGGGAGTGGAGACCCAGTACTTC. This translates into CASSVSSGVETQYF.

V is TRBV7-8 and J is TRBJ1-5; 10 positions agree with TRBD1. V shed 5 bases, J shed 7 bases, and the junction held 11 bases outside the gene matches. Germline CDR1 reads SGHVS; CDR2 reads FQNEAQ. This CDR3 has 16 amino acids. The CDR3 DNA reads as TGTGCCAGCAGCCTAGGGGGACAGGGGACTTGGCAGCCCCAGCATTTT. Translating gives CASSLGGQGTWQPQHF.

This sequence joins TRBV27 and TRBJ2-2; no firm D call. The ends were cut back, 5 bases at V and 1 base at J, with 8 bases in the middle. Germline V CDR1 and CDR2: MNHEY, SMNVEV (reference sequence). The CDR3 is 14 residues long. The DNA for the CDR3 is TGTGCCAGCAGTCTCCTCGGGAACACCGGGGAGCTGTTTTTT. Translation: CASSLLGNTGELFF.

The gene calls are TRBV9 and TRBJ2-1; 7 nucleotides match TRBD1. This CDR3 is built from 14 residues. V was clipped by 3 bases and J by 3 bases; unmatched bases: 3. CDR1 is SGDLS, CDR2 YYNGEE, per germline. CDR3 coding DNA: TGTGCCAGCAGCGGCTGGGACAGCTACAATGAGCAGTTCTTC. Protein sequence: CASSGWDSYNEQFF.

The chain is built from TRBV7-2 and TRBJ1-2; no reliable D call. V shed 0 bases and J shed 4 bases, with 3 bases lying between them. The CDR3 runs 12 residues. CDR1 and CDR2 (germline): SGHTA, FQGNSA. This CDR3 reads CASSLASYGYTF. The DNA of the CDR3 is TGTGCCAGCAGCTTAGCGAGCTATGGCTACACCTTC.

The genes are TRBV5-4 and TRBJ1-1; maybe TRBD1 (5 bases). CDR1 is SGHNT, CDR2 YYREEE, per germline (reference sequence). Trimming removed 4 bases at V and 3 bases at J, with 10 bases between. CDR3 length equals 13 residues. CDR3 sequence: CASSLGVYTEAFF. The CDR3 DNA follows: TGTGCCAGCAGCCTAGGGGTTTACACTGAAGCTTTCTTT.

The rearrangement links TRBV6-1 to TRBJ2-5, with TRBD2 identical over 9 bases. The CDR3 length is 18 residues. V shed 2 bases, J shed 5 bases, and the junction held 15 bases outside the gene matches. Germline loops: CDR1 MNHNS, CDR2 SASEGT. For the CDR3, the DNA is TGTGCCAGCAGTGAACCCCCGCCTAGCGGGAAACCCTGGGAGACCCAGTACTTC. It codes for CASSEPPPSGKPWETQYF.

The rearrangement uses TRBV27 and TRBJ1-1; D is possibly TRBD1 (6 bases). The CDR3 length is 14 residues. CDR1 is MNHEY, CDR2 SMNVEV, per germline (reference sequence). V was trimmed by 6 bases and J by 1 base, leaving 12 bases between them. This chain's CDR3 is CASSLYRANTEAFF. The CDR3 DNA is TGTGCCAGCAGCCTTTACAGGGCGAACACTGAAGCTTTCTTT.

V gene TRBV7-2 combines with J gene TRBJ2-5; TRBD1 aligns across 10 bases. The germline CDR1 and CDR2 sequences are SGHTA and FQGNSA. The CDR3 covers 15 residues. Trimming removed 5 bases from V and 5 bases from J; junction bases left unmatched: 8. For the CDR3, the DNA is TGTGCCAGCAGCACCAGGACAGGGGGACTGGAGACCCAGTACTTC. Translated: CASSTRTGGLETQYF.

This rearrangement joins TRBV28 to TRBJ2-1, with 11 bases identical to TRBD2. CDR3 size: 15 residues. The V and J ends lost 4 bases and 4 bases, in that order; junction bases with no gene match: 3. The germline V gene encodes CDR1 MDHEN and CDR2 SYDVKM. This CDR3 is CASSSGTSGYNEQFF. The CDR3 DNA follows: TGTGCCAGCAGTTCCGGGACTAGCGGATACAATGAGCAGTTCTTC.

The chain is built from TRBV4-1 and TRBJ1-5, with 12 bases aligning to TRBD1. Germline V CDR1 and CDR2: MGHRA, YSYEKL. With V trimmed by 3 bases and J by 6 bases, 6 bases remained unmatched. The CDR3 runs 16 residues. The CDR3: CASSHGDRGLGQPQHF. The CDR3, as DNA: TGCGCCAGCAGCCACGGGGACAGGGGGCTTGGTCAGCCCCAGCATTTT.

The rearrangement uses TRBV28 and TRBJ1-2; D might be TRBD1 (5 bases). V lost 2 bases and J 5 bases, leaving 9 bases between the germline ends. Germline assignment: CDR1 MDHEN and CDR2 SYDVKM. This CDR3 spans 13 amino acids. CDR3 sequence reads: CASSLRQRYGYTF. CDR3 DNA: TGTGCCAGCAGTTTACGACAGAGATATGGCTACACCTTC.

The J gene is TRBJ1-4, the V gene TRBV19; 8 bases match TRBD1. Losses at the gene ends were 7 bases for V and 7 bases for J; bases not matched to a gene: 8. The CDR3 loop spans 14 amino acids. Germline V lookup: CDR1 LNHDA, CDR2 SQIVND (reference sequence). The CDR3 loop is CASTWGQDGEKLFF. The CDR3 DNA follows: TGTGCCAGTACCTGGGGACAGGATGGTGAAAAACTGTTTTTT.

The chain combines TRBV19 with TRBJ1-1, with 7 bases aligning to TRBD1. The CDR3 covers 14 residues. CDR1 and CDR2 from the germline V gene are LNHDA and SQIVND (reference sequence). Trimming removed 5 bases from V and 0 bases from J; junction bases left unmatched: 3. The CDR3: CASSDRELNTEAFF. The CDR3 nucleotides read TGTGCCAGTAGTGACAGGGAGCTGAACACTGAAGCTTTCTTT.

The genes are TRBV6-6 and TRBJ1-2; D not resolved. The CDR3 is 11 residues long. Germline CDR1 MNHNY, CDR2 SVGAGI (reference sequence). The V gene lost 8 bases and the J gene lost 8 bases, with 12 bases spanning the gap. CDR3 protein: CASSSFLGYTF. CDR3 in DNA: TGTGCCAGCTCCAGTTTCTTGGGCTACACCTTC.

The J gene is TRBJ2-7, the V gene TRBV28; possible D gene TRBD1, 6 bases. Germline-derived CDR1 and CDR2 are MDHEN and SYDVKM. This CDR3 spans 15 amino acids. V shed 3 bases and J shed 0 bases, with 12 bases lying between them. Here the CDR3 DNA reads TGTGCCAGCAGTTTCCAGGGGTCGAGCTCCTACGAGCAGTACTTC. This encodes CASSFQGSSSYEQYF.

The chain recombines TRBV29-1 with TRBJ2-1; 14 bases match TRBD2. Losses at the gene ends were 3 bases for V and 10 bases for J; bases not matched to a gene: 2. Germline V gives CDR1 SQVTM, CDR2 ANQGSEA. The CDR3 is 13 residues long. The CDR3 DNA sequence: TGCAGCGTTGAGGGACTAGCGGGAGTCGAGCAGTTCTTC. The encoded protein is CSVEGLAGVEQFF.